This paragraph covers one T cell receptor (beta chain) sequence. Primers included in the PCR were 60 Vbeta and 13 Jbeta primers. Repertoires were generated with immunoSEQ multiplex PCR, while TCRdb's copy carries only in-frame clones and drops some. The data show about 140,000 clones, roughly 80% seen once. The sample is drawn from a study of cytomegalovirus exposure and HLA in healthy donors. The clonotype was recovered from a woman between 50 and 59 years old in good health and CMV-seropositive. The sample taken for sequencing was PBMCs.

CDR3: CASNQGGVTYEQYF. CDR3 DNA sequence: TGTGCCAGCAACCAGGGAGGGGTAACCTACGAGCAGTACTTC. The rearrangement joins TRBV11-2 to TRBJ2-7; TRBD2 aligns across 7 bases. The germline CDR1 and CDR2 sequences are SGHAT and FQNNGV. Losses at the gene ends were 7 bases for V and 2 bases for J; bases not matched to a gene: 8. The CDR3 runs 14 residues.